The 23 T cell receptor beta chains below were found in one sample sequenced in a study of blood T cell repertoires in COVID-19. Sequencing used immunoSEQ multiplex PCR; TCRdb keeps in-frame clones, though not all of them. The table has around 99,000 clones, around three quarters seen once; the top ten hold around 4.2%. Material: peripheral blood. These receptors came from a human donor in a cohort sampled during active or convalescent COVID-19.

Many counts were recorded for this clone. The rearrangement uses TRBV7-8 and TRBJ1-1; a weak D match, TRBD1 (6 bases). Looked up from germline, CDR1 is SGHVS and CDR2 is FQNEAQ. CDR3 length: 13 amino acids. The V end lost 1 base, the J end lost 3 bases, and 6 bases lay between the germline ends. In DNA, the CDR3 is TGTGCCAGCAGCTTAGACAGGGACACTGAAGCTTTCTTT. It yields the protein CASSLDRDTEAFF.

This sequence joins TRBV24-1 and TRBJ2-3, with 12 bases lining up with TRBD2. Germline V gives CDR1 KGHDR, CDR2 SFDVKD. The junction had 8 bases not matched to a gene; V was cut back by 3 bases and J by 2 bases. This CDR3 has 18 residues. The CDR3 here is CATSDQWTSGKDTDTQYF. CDR3 coding DNA: TGTGCCACCAGTGATCAGTGGACTAGCGGGAAAGACACAGATACGCAGTATTTT.

The J gene is TRBJ2-7, the V gene TRBV29-1, with 8 bases aligning to TRBD1. Trimming cost V 6 bases and J 0 bases; bases outside gene matches: 4. CDR1 and CDR2 from the germline V gene are SQVTM and ANQGSEA. This CDR3 has 13 residues. The CDR3 loop is CSVGGQGSYEQYF. For the CDR3, the DNA is TGCAGCGTCGGAGGACAGGGCTCCTACGAGCAGTACTTC.

The V and J genes are TRBV18 and TRBJ2-5; D perhaps matches TRBD1 (6 bases). Deletions cut 3 bases from V and 5 bases from J, with 19 bases between. Germline V lookup: CDR1 KGHSH, CDR2 LQKENI. The CDR3 runs 16 residues. The chain's CDR3 is CASSPLWAQGDETQYF. Here the CDR3 DNA reads TGTGCCAGCTCACCGCTGTGGGCACAGGGTGATGAGACCCAGTACTTC.

This chain joins TRBV28 and TRBJ2-1; D perhaps matches TRBD2 (6 bases). Per germline, CDR1 MDHEN and CDR2 SYDVKM. The V and J ends lost 1 base and 4 bases respectively, with 8 bases between them. The CDR3 extends over 14 amino acids. CDR3 in amino acids: CASSLSTSYNEQFF. CDR3 coding DNA: TGTGCCAGCAGTTTATCGACTAGTTACAATGAGCAGTTCTTC.

This chain joins TRBV2 and TRBJ1-6, with TRBD1 matching over 7 bases. In germline, CDR1 is SNHLY, CDR2 FYNNEI. The trim removed 4 bases at V and 7 bases at J, leaving 10 bases unmatched. The CDR3 is 16 residues long. The CDR3 here is CASSAGQRWENSPLHF. The DNA for the CDR3 is TGTGCCAGCAGTGCGGGACAGCGATGGGAAAATTCACCCCTCCACTTT. Filled out from reference TRBV2 and TRBJ1-6, the complete variable domain reads EPEVTQTPSHQVTQMGQEVILRCVPISNHLYFYWYRQILGQKVEFLVSFYNNEISEKSEIFDDQFSVERPDGSNFTLKIRSTKLEDSAMYFCASSAGQRWENSPLHFGNGTRLTVT.

This chain connects TRBV20-1 to TRBJ2-5, with D tentatively TRBD1 (5 bases). Trimming took 2 bases from V and 4 from J, leaving 5 bases between them. The CDR3 has 11 amino acids. Looked up from germline, CDR1 is DFQATT and CDR2 is SNEGSKA (reference sequence). CDR3 sequence: CSARQGETQYF. CDR3 sequence (DNA): TGCAGTGCTAGACAGGGAGAGACCCAGTACTTC.

This clone was observed a handful of times. The chain recombines TRBV11-3 with TRBJ2-5; TRBD2 matches 13 bases. The CDR3 contains 17 residues. V lost 5 bases, J lost 2 bases, and 8 bases stayed unmatched. Germline V gives CDR1 SGHNT, CDR2 YENEEA. CDR3 sequence reads: CASSRRTSGREQETQYF. The CDR3 DNA sequence: TGTGCCAGCAGCCGAAGGACTAGCGGGAGAGAACAAGAGACCCAGTACTTC.

This clone appeared once. The chain joins TRBV5-4 to TRBJ2-5; D gene uncertain. Germline V gene sequence: CDR1 SGHNT, CDR2 YYREEE (reference sequence). Trimming stripped 0 bases from V and 1 base from J, with 7 bases between. The CDR3 runs to 14 residues. The CDR3 DNA sequence: TGTGCCAGCAGCTTGGGACTGGTCCAAGAGACCCAGTACTTC. Its translation: CASSLGLVQETQYF.

This chain links TRBV27 with TRBJ2-2, with D possibly TRBD2 on 5 matching bases. Germline V lookup: CDR1 MNHEY, CDR2 SMNVEV (reference sequence). The V gene lost 6 bases and the J gene lost 1 base, with 9 bases spanning the gap. The CDR3 totals 14 residues. For the CDR3, the DNA is TGTGCCAGCAGGGGAGCCCTGAACACCGGGGAGCTGTTTTTT. The encoded protein is CASRGALNTGELFF.

This clone was seen just once. The chain is built from TRBV7-2 and TRBJ1-2, with D possibly being TRBD1 (6 bases). Germline-derived CDR1 and CDR2 are SGHTA and FQGNSA. The CDR3 is 13 amino acids. Trimming left V 3 bases short and J 6 bases short, with 11 bases between. CDR3 amino acids: CASSFLRGDGYTF. CDR3 coding DNA: TGTGCCAGCAGCTTCCTCAGGGGAGATGGCTACACCTTC.

This chain links TRBV20-1 with TRBJ2-2, with D uncertain. The CDR3 consists of 14 residues. The V and J ends lost 3 bases and 2 bases respectively, with 10 bases between them. CDR1 and CDR2 (germline): DFQATT, SNEGSKA (reference sequence). CDR3 bases: TGCAGTGCTAGTGTTAGCCTCAACACCGGGGAGCTGTTTTTT. It specifies CSASVSLNTGELFF.

This clone was seen repeatedly, ten times or more. The rearrangement joins TRBV18 to TRBJ1-2; 9 bases are a match to TRBD1. Germline trimming cut 4 bases from V and 7 bases from J; bases unmatched to any gene: 13. The CDR3 contains 16 residues. CDR1 is KGHSH and CDR2 is LQKENI in the germline V gene. CDR3 nucleotides: TGTGCCAGCTCACTACCCCTCGGACAGGGGATGGGTGGCTACACCTTC. Protein product: CASSLPLGQGMGGYTF.

The chain is built from TRBV11-2 and TRBJ2-7; D possibly corresponds to TRBD2 (5 bases). The germline CDR1 and CDR2 sequences are SGHAT and FQNNGV. V lost 5 bases, J lost 0 bases, and 8 bases lay in between. The CDR3 is 13 amino acids. CDR3 residues: CASSKGSSYEQYF. Written as DNA, the CDR3 is TGTGCCAGCAGCAAAGGGAGCTCCTACGAGCAGTACTTC.

The chain has TRBV30 and TRBJ1-5; 9 nucleotides align to TRBD1. The CDR3 is made up of 15 amino acids. Germline CDR1 and CDR2: GTSNPN and SVGIG (reference sequence). V lost 2 bases to trimming and J lost 6 bases; unmatched junction nucleotides: 8. The chain's CDR3 is CAWSRDRGSGQPQHF. Here the CDR3 DNA reads TGTGCCTGGAGTCGAGACAGGGGGTCGGGTCAGCCCCAGCATTTT.

This chain links TRBV15 with TRBJ2-7; 9 bases are shared with TRBD1. The CDR3 runs 15 residues. The V gene's germline CDR1 is LNHNV and CDR2 YYDKDF (reference sequence). Trimming cost V 1 base and J 1 base; bases outside gene matches: 2. CDR3 sequence: CATSRGGTGSYEQYF. CDR3 nucleotide sequence: TGTGCCACCAGCAGAGGTGGGACAGGGTCCTACGAGCAGTACTTC.

The V gene is TRBV4-2, the J gene TRBJ1-3; D gene unclear. CDR3 length equals 16 residues. Germline V gene lookup returns CDR1 LGHNA and CDR2 YNFKEQ. V was shortened by 4 bases and J by 2 bases, with 15 bases between the two germline ends. The DNA of the CDR3 is TGTGCCAGCAGCCTACACCTTAGCCAACCTGGAAACACCATATATTTT. Protein sequence: CASSLHLSQPGNTIYF.

Remarks on this clone: At the DNA level, this CDR3 is encoded by other sequences in the same sample as well. The CDR3 region has the DNA TGTGCCAGCAGCCGATCAGGGGTTGGAGAGACCCAGTACTTC. As protein: CASSRSGVGETQYF. The V and J genes are TRBV27 and TRBJ2-5; the D gene is possibly TRBD1 (6 bases). The germline V and J ends were trimmed by 6 bases and 4 bases, with 15 bases remaining between them. The CDR3 is 14 residues long. In germline, CDR1 is MNHEY, CDR2 SMNVEV (reference sequence).

The chain has TRBV6-5 and TRBJ2-5; weak D call: TRBD2 (5 bases). The V end was cut by 5 bases, the J end by 3 bases, with 13 bases between. This CDR3 spans 14 amino acids. In germline, CDR1 is MNHEY, CDR2 SVGAGI. Here the CDR3 reads CASSNGIGEETQYF. The DNA of the CDR3 is TGTGCCAGCAGTAACGGCATCGGGGAAGAGACCCAGTACTTC.

The rearrangement uses TRBV10-3 and TRBJ1-3; no definite D call. V was clipped by 3 bases and J by 0 bases, with 9 bases between them. Germline V gene lookup returns CDR1 ENHRY and CDR2 SYGVKD. This CDR3 region has 15 residues. The CDR3 DNA is TGTGCCATCAGTGAAGACACGGTCTCTGGAAACACCATATATTTT. This translates into CAISEDTVSGNTIYF.

J is TRBJ2-3 and V is TRBV27; no definite D call. V lost 2 bases to trimming and J lost 0 bases, with 6 bases between them. The CDR3 consists of 14 residues. In germline, CDR1 is MNHEY, CDR2 SMNVEV (reference sequence). The CDR3 region is CASSLRFSTDTQYF. The CDR3 DNA reads as TGTGCCAGCAGTTTACGGTTTAGCACAGATACGCAGTATTTT.

V and J are TRBV5-4 and TRBJ2-2, with D perhaps matching TRBD2 (5 bases). Germline loops: CDR1 SGHNT, CDR2 YYREEE (reference sequence). V lost 4 bases and J lost 3, with 10 bases in between. The CDR3 is made up of 14 amino acids. For the CDR3, the DNA is TGTGCCAGCAGCAAGGACGGGGACACCGGGGAGCTGTTTTTT. This codes for CASSKDGDTGELFF.

The rearrangement joins TRBV14 to TRBJ2-7; 8 bases match TRBD1. The CDR3 contains 15 residues. V trimming: 1 base; J trimming: 7 bases; junction bases outside the gene matches: 9. Germline-derived CDR1 and CDR2 are SGHDN and FVKESK. In DNA form, the CDR3 reads TGTGCCAGCAGCCAAGTCCCAGGGGGCCTTGGGGAGCAGTACTTC. Residues: CASSQVPGGLGEQYF.